The T cell receptor beta chain described here comes from a study of T cell repertoires in cytomegalovirus infection. Study-level information: It can be stated that public TCR beta signatures indicated CMV infection as well as a matching HLA type.

This CDR3 region has 17 residues. The V gene's germline CDR1 is MNHNS and CDR2 SASEGT. J was trimmed by 11 bases and V by 7 bases; bases with no gene match: 19. TCRdb used MiXCR to reprocess the reads, holding one entry per CDR3 protein. The top ten clones hold more than 10% of a sample with about 310,000 distinct CDR3 sequences, about 17% of them seen once. As concerns this clonotype: Its target is unknown.

Study-level findings and limits: Ex vivo, HLA-C-restricted CMV-specific TCR beta clonotypes prevailed over the rest of the response. Carriers of CMV plus the relevant HLA were identified by cumulative public TCR beta family frequency.

Sequencing used PBMCs. The rearrangement joins TRBV6-1 to TRBJ2-3, with 12 bases lining up with TRBD2. The TCR comes from a human donor in good health (CMV status not recorded). Some clones in this sample may be carry-over from other donors' samples. The CDR3 sequence is CASTTPASGGAVLKQYF. In nucleotides, the CDR3 is TGTGCCAGCACCACCCCGGCTAGCGGGGGGGCCGTTTTAAAGCAGTATTTT.